The 32 T cell receptor beta chains in this list originate from one sample, sequenced in a study of blood T cell repertoires in COVID-19. The method was immunoSEQ multiplex PCR; TCRdb's version includes in-frame clones alone and lacks a portion of them. The table records roughly 200,000 clones, more than 75% of them present only once. The material sequenced was peripheral blood. These receptors were obtained from a man in his sixties who had recovered from COVID-19.

J is TRBJ1-4 and V is TRBV7-8; unclear D gene. Germline V lookup: CDR1 SGHVS, CDR2 FQNEAQ. V lost 1 base and J lost 5, with 5 bases in between. The CDR3 sequence is 13 residues long. The DNA for the CDR3 is TGTGCCAGCAGCTTAGTCTTAAATGAAAAACTGTTTTTT. Translating gives CASSLVLNEKLFF.

The chain carries TRBV12-3 or TRBV12-4 and TRBJ2-5, with D maybe TRBD2 (6 bases). The CDR3 has 13 residues. The V end lost 3 bases, the J end lost 4 bases, and 9 bases lay between the germline ends. As DNA, the CDR3 is TGTGCCAGCAGTTTGGGGGGAATAGAGACCCAGTACTTC. Its translation: CASSLGGIETQYF.

V gene TRBV19 combines with J gene TRBJ2-2, with 7 bases identical to TRBD1. The CDR3 loop spans 15 amino acids. Germline V gene lookup returns CDR1 LNHDA and CDR2 SQIVND (reference sequence). Germline trimming cut 7 bases from V and 1 base from J; bases unmatched to any gene: 6. The CDR3 bases are TGTGCCAGTACTTTGGGACAGATGAACACCGGGGAGCTGTTTTTT. This translates into CASTLGQMNTGELFF.

The chain carries TRBV29-1 and TRBJ2-7, with 7 positions matching TRBD1. The length of the CDR3 is 14 residues. CDR1 and CDR2 (germline): SQVTM, ANQGSEA. The junction had 9 bases not matched to a gene; V was cut back by 5 bases and J by 2 bases. This chain's CDR3 is CSVSGTENTYEQYF. In nucleotides, the CDR3 is TGCAGCGTTTCCGGGACAGAAAACACCTACGAGCAGTACTTC.

The genes are TRBV9 and TRBJ2-2; 7 bases are shared with TRBD2. This CDR3 is built from 16 residues. The V gene's germline CDR1 is SGDLS and CDR2 YYNGEE. Losses at the gene ends were 0 bases for V and 5 bases for J; bases not matched to a gene: 7. CDR3 nucleotide sequence: TGTGCCAGCAGCGTAGTTCCGACTAGCAATACCGGGGAGCTGTTTTTT. Protein sequence: CASSVVPTSNTGELFF.

The chain uses TRBV19 and TRBJ2-1, with TRBD2 matching 8 bases. From germline, CDR1 is LNHDA and CDR2 SQIVND (reference sequence). The CDR3 contains 14 residues. The ends lost 8 bases at V and 8 bases at J; junction bases unmatched: 11. The CDR3 reads CASSPGLVLDEQFF. The CDR3 DNA is TGTGCCAGTTCTCCGGGACTAGTTTTGGATGAGCAGTTCTTC.

The gene calls are TRBV7-9 and TRBJ2-7, with D perhaps TRBD2 (5 bases). CDR1 is SEHNR, CDR2 FQNEAQ, per germline (reference sequence). This CDR3 spans 15 amino acids. Trimming removed 5 bases from V and 5 bases from J, with 19 bases in between. The CDR3 coding sequence is TGTGCCAGCAGCCCTCAGGCGGGCGTCTCTCACGAGCAGTACTTC. It yields the protein CASSPQAGVSHEQYF. The full variable domain, rest sourced from reference TRBV7-9 and TRBJ2-7, is DTGVSQNPRHKITKRGQNVTFRCDPISEHNRLYWYRQTLGQGPEFLTYFQNEAQLEKSRLLSDRFSAERPKGSFSTLEIQRTEQGDSAMYLCASSPQAGVSHEQYFGPGTRLTVT.

This clone has a handful of counts. This rearrangement joins TRBV27 to TRBJ2-5; 9 positions match TRBD1. The CDR3 length is 17 residues. Germline values: CDR1 MNHEY, CDR2 SMNVEV (reference sequence). After removal of 5 bases from V and 4 bases from J, the junction contained 14 bases not matched to a gene. CDR3 residues: CASSPAKGTGKGETQYF. CDR3 nucleotide sequence: TGTGCCAGCAGTCCCGCCAAGGGGACAGGGAAAGGAGAGACCCAGTACTTC.

V gene TRBV6-5 combines with J gene TRBJ1-2; 11 nucleotides align to TRBD1. CDR3 length: 14 amino acids. The V gene end was trimmed by 6 bases and the J gene end by 3 bases; junction bases not matched to a gene: 3. Germline CDR1 MNHEY, CDR2 SVGAGI. The CDR3 spells CASRGTGGDYGYTF. The CDR3 DNA follows: TGTGCCAGCAGGGGGACAGGGGGTGACTATGGCTACACCTTC.

The V gene is TRBV30, the J gene TRBJ1-2, with D maybe TRBD1 (5 bases). The germline V gene has CDR1 GTSNPN and CDR2 SVGIG (reference sequence). This CDR3 spans 14 amino acids. The V gene lost 2 bases and the J gene lost 4 bases, with 14 bases spanning the gap. In DNA form, the CDR3 reads TGTGCCTGGAGTCCCCATGAGGGACTCTATGGCTACACCTTC. Translation: CAWSPHEGLYGYTF.

The chain couples TRBV19 to TRBJ2-2; 7 bases map to TRBD1. Germline CDR1 reads LNHDA; CDR2 reads SQIVND (reference sequence). The CDR3 has 14 amino acids. V lost 5 bases, J lost 7 bases, and 7 bases stayed unmatched. CDR3 protein: CASSPPGGIGELFF. CDR3 in DNA: TGTGCCAGTAGTCCGCCAGGGGGTATCGGGGAGCTGTTTTTT.

The rearrangement uses TRBV13 and TRBJ2-3; TRBD2 agrees at 9 bases. This CDR3 contains 17 residues. The germline V gene encodes CDR1 PRHDT and CDR2 FYEKMQ (reference sequence). V gave up 2 bases and J gave up 2 bases; unmatched junction bases: 8. The CDR3 sequence is CASSLSELAGFTDTQYF. CDR3 in DNA: TGTGCCAGCAGCTTAAGCGAACTAGCGGGCTTCACAGATACGCAGTATTTT.

V usage is TRBV5-4 and J usage is TRBJ2-2, with D perhaps matching TRBD2 (6 bases). The CDR3 extends over 15 amino acids. CDR1 SGHNT and CDR2 YYREEE come from the germline V gene (reference sequence). V lost 1 base and J lost 8, with 15 bases in between. The CDR3 is CASSLSGGVLGELFF. CDR3 DNA: TGTGCCAGCAGCTTGAGCGGAGGGGTCTTGGGGGAGCTGTTTTTT.

This chain joins TRBV11-2 and TRBJ2-5; weak D call: TRBD2 (5 bases). Germline CDR1 and CDR2: SGHAT and FQNNGV. The V end lost 4 bases, the J end lost 2 bases, and 11 bases lay between the germline ends. CDR3 length: 14 residues. This CDR3 reads CASSSGLVQETQYF. In DNA form, the CDR3 reads TGTGCCAGCAGCTCGGGGTTGGTTCAAGAGACCCAGTACTTC. Full variable domain (remainder filled in from reference TRBV11-2 and TRBJ2-5): EAGVAQSPRYKIIEKRQSVAFWCNPISGHATLYWYQQILGQGPKLLIQFQNNGVVDDSQLPKDRFSAERLKGVDSTLKIQPAKLEDSAVYLCASSSGLVQETQYFGPGTRLLVL.

This clone has a single count. The chain has TRBV11-2 and TRBJ2-1; D gene ambiguous. There are 11 residues in the CDR3. Trimming left V 1 base short and J 13 bases short, with 8 bases between. Germline CDR1 and CDR2: SGHAT and FQNNGV. The CDR3 loop reads CASSLGASQFF. The CDR3, as DNA: TGTGCCAGCAGCTTAGGGGCCTCCCAGTTCTTC.

A few counts support this clone. This chain joins TRBV5-1 and TRBJ2-7; a weak D match, TRBD2 (5 bases). CDR3 size: 12 residues. The germline V gene encodes CDR1 SGHRS and CDR2 YFSETQ. V lost 4 bases to trimming and J lost 5 bases, with 10 bases between them. The CDR3 region is CASSPGVDEQYF. In DNA form, the CDR3 reads TGCGCCAGCAGCCCCGGGGTGGACGAGCAGTACTTC.

The CDR3 nucleotides read TGTGCCAGCTCACCACCCCCAGGCTACAATGAGCAGTTCTTC. This translates into CASSPPPGYNEQFF. This rearrangement joins TRBV18 to TRBJ2-1, with no clear D. V lost 0 bases and J lost 3, with 6 bases in between. The CDR3 is made up of 14 amino acids. The germline CDR1 and CDR2 sequences are KGHSH and LQKENI.

The V and J genes are TRBV5-1 and TRBJ1-1, with a weak D call TRBD1 (6 bases). CDR3 length: 15 amino acids. V lost 2 bases and J lost 3, with 14 bases in between. Germline V gene lookup returns CDR1 SGHRS and CDR2 YFSETQ. This chain's CDR3 is CASSFGRGYDTEAFF. DNA of the CDR3: TGCGCCAGCAGCTTCGGAAGGGGGTACGACACTGAAGCTTTCTTT.

This sequence joins TRBV28 and TRBJ2-1; tentatively, D is TRBD2 (5 bases). Germline V gene sequence: CDR1 MDHEN, CDR2 SYDVKM. This CDR3 has 13 amino acids. With 4 bases removed from V and 2 bases from J, the gap between germline ends came to 6 bases. In DNA, the CDR3 is TGTGCCAGCAGTTCCGGGACCTACAATGAGCAGTTCTTC. Encoded protein: CASSSGTYNEQFF.

The chain carries TRBV13 and TRBJ2-1; 11 nucleotides line up with TRBD2. The CDR3 is 17 residues long. V gave up 3 bases and J gave up 7 bases; unmatched junction bases: 11. Germline-derived CDR1 and CDR2 are PRHDT and FYEKMQ (reference sequence). CDR3 sequence (DNA): TGTGCCAGCAGCTTTACTAGCGGGGGCCCTACGGGGAATGAGCAGTTCTTC. Its protein product is CASSFTSGGPTGNEQFF.

This sequence joins TRBV27 and TRBJ1-6; D is unclear. This CDR3 spans 15 amino acids. V was pared by 5 bases and J by 5 bases, with 13 bases between. The germline V gene has CDR1 MNHEY and CDR2 SMNVEV (reference sequence). The CDR3 sequence is CASSPLTSHNSPLHF. The CDR3 DNA sequence: TGTGCCAGCAGTCCTTTGACAAGTCATAATTCACCCCTCCACTTT.

Concerning this clone itself: This sample also contains other DNA sequences that code for the same CDR3. J is TRBJ2-7 and V is TRBV6-2 or TRBV6-3; TRBD2 might be the D (6 bases). Deletions cut 0 bases from V and 2 bases from J, with 11 bases between. Germline CDR1 MNHEY, CDR2 SVGEGT. The CDR3 length is 15 residues. The CDR3 loop reads CASSYSIGGPYEQYF. For the CDR3, the DNA is TGTGCCAGCAGTTACTCGATCGGGGGTCCCTACGAGCAGTACTTC.

The CDR3 DNA sequence: TGTGCCAGCAGCGCCCGGGACGGGGGGAACACTGAAGCTTTCTTT. Translation: CASSARDGGNTEAFF. V is TRBV9 and J is TRBJ1-1; the D gene is possibly TRBD1 (5 bases). This CDR3 region has 15 residues. CDR1 and CDR2 from the germline V gene are SGDLS and YYNGEE. V lost 3 bases and J lost 1, with 13 bases in between.

The chain uses TRBV5-1 and TRBJ2-7; the D gene is possibly TRBD1 (6 bases). The CDR3 contains 14 residues. Trimming shortened V by 3 bases and J by 5 bases, and 15 bases separated the two germline ends. Germline CDR1 is SGHRS and CDR2 is YFSETQ. The CDR3 spells CASSSPQGINEQYF. The CDR3 DNA is TGCGCCAGCAGCTCGCCCCAGGGGATCAACGAGCAGTACTTC.

The chain is built from TRBV7-9 and TRBJ1-1; 12 bases match TRBD1. Per germline, CDR1 SEHNR and CDR2 FQNEAQ (reference sequence). The CDR3 spans 15 residues. V lost 5 bases to trimming and J lost 5 bases; unmatched junction nucleotides: 6. The CDR3 coding sequence is TGTGCCAGCAGCACAACGGGACAGGGGGCAACTGAAGCTTTCTTT. It yields the protein CASSTTGQGATEAFF.

For the CDR3, the DNA is TGTGCCAGCAGCGTAGACCGGGGACTCACCGGGGAGCTGTTTTTT. Protein product: CASSVDRGLTGELFF. This chain connects TRBV9 to TRBJ2-2; a possible D gene is TRBD2 (6 bases). CDR1 and CDR2 (germline): SGDLS, YYNGEE. The CDR3 runs to 15 residues. V was pared by 0 bases and J by 4 bases, with 10 bases between. The entire variable domain, with the rest obtained from reference TRBV9 and TRBJ2-2, is as follows: DSGVTQTPKHLITATGQRVTLRCSPRSGDLSVYWYQQSLDQGLQFLIQYYNGEERAKGNILERFSAQQFPDLHSELNLSSLELGDSALYFCASSVDRGLTGELFFGEGSRLTVL.

The CDR3 DNA sequence: TGTGCCAGTAGTACAGGGTCAGGCACAGATACGCAGTATTTT. This gives the protein CASSTGSGTDTQYF. This chain joins TRBV6-5 and TRBJ2-3; D perhaps matches TRBD1 (6 bases). The CDR3 contains 14 residues. Looked up from germline, CDR1 is MNHEY and CDR2 is SVGAGI. V was cut by 9 bases and J by 1 base, with 14 bases left in between.

This clone has more than one count but fewer than ten. V and J are TRBV7-2 and TRBJ2-7; TRBD2 matches at 9 bases. Per germline, CDR1 SGHTA and CDR2 FQGNSA. V dropped 6 bases and J dropped 3; count of bases not matched to a gene: 0. The CDR3 loop spans 12 amino acids. Here the CDR3 reads CASRLAGYEQYF. DNA for the CDR3: TGTGCCAGCAGACTAGCGGGCTACGAGCAGTACTTC.

This clone was detected only once. The chain links TRBV5-4 to TRBJ2-3; D is perhaps TRBD1 (5 bases). V was pared by 1 base and J by 0 bases, with 9 bases between. Germline values: CDR1 SGHNT, CDR2 YYREEE (reference sequence). There are 15 residues in the CDR3. The CDR3 protein is CASSLLQGSTDTQYF. The CDR3 coding sequence is TGTGCCAGCAGCTTGTTGCAGGGAAGCACAGATACGCAGTATTTT.

Concerning this clone: Other DNA sequences in the same sample also yield this CDR3. The chain uses TRBV28 and TRBJ1-5, with 8 bases identical to TRBD1. The CDR3 length is 14 residues. V was pared by 4 bases and J by 2 bases, with 1 base of the junction left unmatched. The germline CDR1 and CDR2 sequences are MDHEN and SYDVKM. The CDR3 reads CASSSGQGNQPQHF. In DNA, the CDR3 is TGTGCCAGCAGTTCGGGACAGGGCAATCAGCCCCAGCATTTT.

Concerning this clone itself: Sequence at one end of the junction differs from germline and may be a read error. The J gene is TRBJ1-1, the V gene TRBV28; 10 nucleotides line up with TRBD1. The CDR3 loop spans 15 amino acids. Germline CDR1 reads MDHEN; CDR2 reads SYDVKM. The CDR3 loop is CASNLRTGGNTEAFF. The CDR3 DNA is TGTGCCAGCAATTTAAGGACAGGGGGAAACACTGAAGCTTTCTTT.

V and J are TRBV10-2 and TRBJ2-3; D unresolved. Germline CDR1 reads WSHSY; CDR2 reads SAAADI. Trimming took 6 bases from V and 6 from J, leaving 10 bases between them. This CDR3 region has 12 residues. The CDR3 nucleotides read TGCGCCAGCAGCCCGCGAATGGATACGCAGTATTTT. Translation gives CASSPRMDTQYF.